This paragraph covers one T cell receptor (beta chain) sequence. The antigen is not known. This sample is drawn from a study of blood T cells in healthy people across ages. Whole-study context: Capture via template switching afforded approximately one barcoded beta molecule per two T cells.

Overall study results and limits: Significant beta diversity loss was already apparent by age around 36, declining roughly linearly.

The CDR3 length is 15 residues. J was trimmed by 5 bases and V by 4 bases; bases with no gene match: 9. Germline CDR1 LGHDT, CDR2 YNNKEL (reference sequence). PBMCs, at least 7 million per sample, were isolated. Extracted total RNA amounted to at least 6 micrograms for each sample. PCR was performed a second time for about 7 to 11 cycles using a sample-barcoded 5' primer and a J-beta primer mix. TCRdb processed the 5' RACE reads anew with MiXCR; each CDR3 protein has one entry. The table lists roughly 800,000 distinct CDR3 sequences, over 45% of them singletons. The chain recombines TRBV3-1 with TRBJ2-3, with 7 nucleotides matching TRBD2. The specimen was blood. The TCR sequence derives from a man aged 30-40 years in good health. The CDR3 region has the DNA TGTGCCAGCAGCCGCCAACCAGCGGGACGAGATACGCAGTATTTT. It yields the protein CASSRQPAGRDTQYF.